These T cell receptor beta chains were read from a single sample in a study of vaccination effects on CD4 cells after COVID-19. Profiling relied on immunoSEQ multiplex PCR, and the TCRdb table lists in-frame clones only, not all of them. The repertoire consists of approximately 40,000 clones, with under 70% occurring once and the leading ten covering 20% to 25%. Their cognate antigens are unknown. The specimen was CD4+ T cells from PBMCs cultured with SARS-CoV-2 spike peptides, collected before COVID-19 vaccination. Receptors originate from a human donor who received a COVID-19 vaccine. Both conserved end residues are part of each CDR3. A D gene is named only where the DNA matches it firmly. For some rows the clone size is stated as once, few or many, or as a class when expanded; others skip it.

d_call: -
v_call: TRBV30
j_call: TRBJ1-1
cdr3_length: 14
clone_size: -
cdr3_nt: TGTGCCTGGAGTGTGGAAAATAGGAACACTGAAGCTTTCTTT
cdr3_aa: CAWSVENRNTEAFF

d_call: -
v_call: TRBV25-1
j_call: TRBJ2-1
cdr3_length: 16
clone_size: -
cdr3_nt: TGTGCCAGCAGTGAACCCCCGGGGTTTGGGTACAATGAGCAGTTCTTC
cdr3_aa: CASSEPPGFGYNEQFF

d_call: -
v_call: TRBV30
j_call: TRBJ2-7
cdr3_length: 12
clone_size: -
cdr3_nt: TGTGCCTGGAGTCCCAGCCTCCTCGAGCAGTACTTC
cdr3_aa: CAWSPSLLEQYF

d_call: -
v_call: TRBV9
j_call: TRBJ1-2
cdr3_length: 14
clone_size: -
cdr3_nt: TGTGCCAGCAGCGTAGGCACAGAGAACTATGGCTACACCTTC
cdr3_aa: CASSVGTENYGYTF

d_call: -
v_call: TRBV15
j_call: TRBJ2-7
cdr3_length: 16
clone_size: -
cdr3_nt: TGTGCCACCAGCAGAGATAAGTCGGTGATCTCCTACGAGCAGTACTTC
cdr3_aa: CATSRDKSVISYEQYF

d_call: -
v_call: TRBV21-1
j_call: TRBJ2-2
cdr3_length: 19
clone_size: -
cdr3_nt: TGTGCCAGCACCACCCCCCCTTGCGGGACTACCTCGAACACCGGGGAGCTGTTTTTT
cdr3_aa: CASTTPPCGTTSNTGELFF

d_call: TRBD2
v_call: TRBV30
j_call: TRBJ2-3
cdr3_length: 14
clone_size: -
cdr3_nt: TGTGCCTGGTTGAGGGGCGGGAGAAGGGATACGCAGTATTTT
cdr3_aa: CAWLRGGRRDTQYF

d_call: -
v_call: TRBV7-2
j_call: TRBJ1-1
cdr3_length: 15
clone_size: -
cdr3_nt: TGTGCCAGCAGCTTAGGGGGGGGAGTGAACACTGAAGCTTTCTTT
cdr3_aa: CASSLGGGVNTEAFF

d_call: TRBD2
v_call: TRBV5-1
j_call: TRBJ2-3
cdr3_length: 16
clone_size: -
cdr3_nt: TGCGCCAGCAGCTTGACTAGCGGGAGTGGTGCGGATACGCAGTATTTT
cdr3_aa: CASSLTSGSGADTQYF

d_call: -
v_call: TRBV27
j_call: TRBJ1-6
cdr3_length: 16
clone_size: -
cdr3_nt: TGTGCCAGCAGTCTCTACTTGAGCTCCTATAATTCACCCCTCCACTTT
cdr3_aa: CASSLYLSSYNSPLHF

d_call: TRBD1
v_call: TRBV9
j_call: TRBJ2-2
cdr3_length: 15
clone_size: many
cdr3_nt: TGTGCCAGCAGTCGGGACAGGGGATACACCGGGGAGCTGTTTTTT
cdr3_aa: CASSRDRGYTGELFF

d_call: -
v_call: TRBV2
j_call: TRBJ2-1
cdr3_length: 15
clone_size: -
cdr3_nt: TGTGCCAGCAGCAACGAAGAATCATCCTACAATGAGCAGTTCTTC
cdr3_aa: CASSNEESSYNEQFF

d_call: TRBD2
v_call: TRBV28
j_call: TRBJ2-3
cdr3_length: 16
clone_size: -
cdr3_nt: TGTGCCAGCAGTTTACCACTAGCGGGAGGAGGAGATACGCAGTATTTT
cdr3_aa: CASSLPLAGGGDTQYF

d_call: -
v_call: TRBV4-3
j_call: TRBJ1-1
cdr3_length: 13
clone_size: few
cdr3_nt: TGCGCCAGCAGCGAACTTCCGAACACTGAAGCTTTCTTT
cdr3_aa: CASSELPNTEAFF

d_call: -
v_call: TRBV9
j_call: TRBJ1-3
cdr3_length: 13
clone_size: -
cdr3_nt: TGTGCCAGCAGCGTAGTTCCGGGAGACACCATATATTTT
cdr3_aa: CASSVVPGDTIYF

d_call: -
v_call: TRBV4-1
j_call: TRBJ1-5
cdr3_length: 15
clone_size: -
cdr3_nt: TGCGCCAGCAGCCCCGGGGGGGCGTTGAATCAGCCCCAGCATTTT
cdr3_aa: CASSPGGALNQPQHF

d_call: TRBD2
v_call: TRBV6-1
j_call: TRBJ2-7
cdr3_length: 15
clone_size: -
cdr3_nt: TGTGCCAGCAGTGAATGGCGCGGGAGCCACTACGAGCAGTACTTC
cdr3_aa: CASSEWRGSHYEQYF

d_call: TRBD2
v_call: TRBV5-1
j_call: TRBJ2-2
cdr3_length: 14
clone_size: -
cdr3_nt: TGCGCCAGCAGCTTGGCCCTAGCGGGAGGGGAGCTGTTTTTT
cdr3_aa: CASSLALAGGELFF

d_call: -
v_call: TRBV19
j_call: TRBJ1-1
cdr3_length: 16
clone_size: few
cdr3_nt: TGTGCCAGTAGTATCGGAGGGGTTGGAGTAAACACTGAAGCTTTCTTT
cdr3_aa: CASSIGGVGVNTEAFF

d_call: TRBD1
v_call: TRBV19
j_call: TRBJ1-2
cdr3_length: 14
clone_size: -
cdr3_nt: TGTGCCAGTAGAGACAGGGGGCGCGTCGATGGCTACACCTTC
cdr3_aa: CASRDRGRVDGYTF

d_call: TRBD2
v_call: TRBV5-1
j_call: TRBJ2-1
cdr3_length: 16
clone_size: -
cdr3_nt: TGCGCCAGCAGATTTAGCGGGAGGGGGATATACAATGAGCAGTTCTTC
cdr3_aa: CASRFSGRGIYNEQFF

d_call: -
v_call: TRBV27
j_call: TRBJ2-7
cdr3_length: 13
clone_size: -
cdr3_nt: TGTGCCAGCAGTCCCAGGCCCGTCCACGAGCAGTACTTC
cdr3_aa: CASSPRPVHEQYF

d_call: -
v_call: TRBV5-1
j_call: TRBJ2-7
cdr3_length: 15
clone_size: -
cdr3_nt: TGCGCCAGCAGCTTGGGGCACAGTACAGCCTACGAGCAGTACTTC
cdr3_aa: CASSLGHSTAYEQYF

d_call: -
v_call: TRBV10-3
j_call: TRBJ2-7
cdr3_length: 14
clone_size: -
cdr3_nt: TGTGCCTCAATGGGGCAGGCGAGCTCCTACGAGCAGTACTTC
cdr3_aa: CASMGQASSYEQYF

d_call: -
v_call: TRBV24-1
j_call: TRBJ1-1
cdr3_length: 14
clone_size: -
cdr3_nt: TGTGCCACCAGTGATCCCGGACAGAACACTGAAGCTTTCTTT
cdr3_aa: CATSDPGQNTEAFF

d_call: -
v_call: TRBV2
j_call: TRBJ1-2
cdr3_length: 13
clone_size: few
cdr3_nt: TGTGCCAGCATCGGGGGGGCTAACTATGGCTACACCTTC
cdr3_aa: CASIGGANYGYTF

d_call: -
v_call: TRBV10-2
j_call: TRBJ1-1
cdr3_length: 12
clone_size: few
cdr3_nt: TGCGCCAGCAGGGGGGAGGTCTCGGAAGCTTTCTTT
cdr3_aa: CASRGEVSEAFF

d_call: -
v_call: TRBV5-1
j_call: TRBJ2-2
cdr3_length: 14
clone_size: few
cdr3_nt: TGCGCCAGCAGCCCTAGACAGACGACCGGGGAGCTGTTTTTT
cdr3_aa: CASSPRQTTGELFF

d_call: -
v_call: TRBV28
j_call: TRBJ1-2
cdr3_length: 10
clone_size: few
cdr3_nt: TGTGCCACCCAAGGGTTAGGCTACACCTTC
cdr3_aa: CATQGLGYTF

d_call: -
v_call: TRBV21-1
j_call: TRBJ1-3
cdr3_length: 15
clone_size: -
cdr3_nt: TGTGCCAGCAGCAAAAGGGGAGGGGCCGGAAACACCATATATTTT
cdr3_aa: CASSKRGGAGNTIYF

d_call: -
v_call: TRBV29-1
j_call: TRBJ2-2
cdr3_length: 11
clone_size: -
cdr3_nt: TGCAGCGTTGAAGGCCCCGGGGAGCTGTTTTTT
cdr3_aa: CSVEGPGELFF

d_call: -
v_call: TRBV29-1
j_call: TRBJ1-1
cdr3_length: 13
clone_size: -
cdr3_nt: TGCAGCGTTGAGGGACATATGAACACTGAAGCTTTCTTT
cdr3_aa: CSVEGHMNTEAFF

d_call: -
v_call: TRBV4-3
j_call: TRBJ2-3
cdr3_length: 16
clone_size: -
cdr3_nt: TGCGCCAGCAGCCAAGATTACGGGGCGAGCACAGATACGCAGTATTTT
cdr3_aa: CASSQDYGASTDTQYF

d_call: -
v_call: TRBV19
j_call: TRBJ1-4
cdr3_length: 15
clone_size: -
cdr3_nt: TGTGCCAGTAGACGGGACGCACCAACTAATGAAAAACTGTTTTTT
cdr3_aa: CASRRDAPTNEKLFF

d_call: -
v_call: TRBV28
j_call: TRBJ2-7
cdr3_length: 15
clone_size: -
cdr3_nt: TGTGCCAGCAGTTCCTCCTGGCCCGGCTCCTACGAGCAGTACTTC
cdr3_aa: CASSSSWPGSYEQYF

d_call: TRBD2
v_call: TRBV7-2
j_call: TRBJ2-7
cdr3_length: 15
clone_size: few
cdr3_nt: TGTGCCAGCAGCTTAGTAGGCGGGGGGGACTACGAGCAGTACTTC
cdr3_aa: CASSLVGGGDYEQYF

d_call: TRBD1
v_call: TRBV28
j_call: TRBJ2-1
cdr3_length: 15
clone_size: -
cdr3_nt: TGTGCCAGCAGCCCCACAGGGGAAGCCTACAATGAGCAGTTCTTC
cdr3_aa: CASSPTGEAYNEQFF

d_call: -
v_call: TRBV3-1/TRBV3-2
j_call: TRBJ1-1
cdr3_length: 15
clone_size: -
cdr3_nt: TGTGCCAGCAGCCAAGATCCCCAGGGCGGCACTGAAGCTTTCTTT
cdr3_aa: CASSQDPQGGTEAFF

d_call: -
v_call: TRBV3-1/TRBV3-2
j_call: TRBJ1-1
cdr3_length: 15
clone_size: -
cdr3_nt: TGTGCCAGCAGCCAAAACGTTCTATTGGCACGTGAAGCTTTCTTT
cdr3_aa: CASSQNVLLAREAFF

d_call: -
v_call: TRBV5-1
j_call: TRBJ1-4
cdr3_length: 15
clone_size: once
cdr3_nt: TGCGCCAGCAGCTCCCCGACAGGACTTAATGAAAAACTGTTTTTT
cdr3_aa: CASSSPTGLNEKLFF

d_call: -
v_call: TRBV3-1/TRBV3-2
j_call: TRBJ2-2
cdr3_length: 13
clone_size: -
cdr3_nt: TGTGCCAGCAGCCAAGTAAACACCGGGGAGCTGTTTTTT
cdr3_aa: CASSQVNTGELFF

d_call: -
v_call: TRBV10-3
j_call: TRBJ2-7
cdr3_length: 14
clone_size: -
cdr3_nt: TGTGCCATCAGTGAGATTTCAGGGGCCTACGAGCAGTACTTC
cdr3_aa: CAISEISGAYEQYF

d_call: TRBD2
v_call: TRBV5-1
j_call: TRBJ2-2
cdr3_length: 19
clone_size: -
cdr3_nt: TGCGCCAGCAGCTTGGCCAGACTGACTAGCGGAGGTAACACCGGGGAGCTGTTTTTT
cdr3_aa: CASSLARLTSGGNTGELFF

d_call: -
v_call: TRBV10-3
j_call: TRBJ1-1
cdr3_length: 14
clone_size: -
cdr3_nt: TGTGCCATCAGTGTTGGGGGCCCGAACACTGAAGCTTTCTTT
cdr3_aa: CAISVGGPNTEAFF

d_call: -
v_call: TRBV11-3
j_call: TRBJ2-3
cdr3_length: 15
clone_size: -
cdr3_nt: TGTGCCAGCAGCTTAACGGACACTTTCACAGATACGCAGTATTTT
cdr3_aa: CASSLTDTFTDTQYF

d_call: TRBD2
v_call: TRBV11-3
j_call: TRBJ2-7
cdr3_length: 15
clone_size: -
cdr3_nt: TGTGCCAGCAGCTTAGATGGCGGGACTAGTGGCGAGCAGTACTTC
cdr3_aa: CASSLDGGTSGEQYF

d_call: -
v_call: TRBV4-1
j_call: TRBJ1-5
cdr3_length: 18
clone_size: -
cdr3_nt: TGCGCCAGCAGCCAAGTTAACTGGGGAAGGACTCTTGGTCAGCCCCAGCATTTT
cdr3_aa: CASSQVNWGRTLGQPQHF

d_call: -
v_call: TRBV7-9
j_call: TRBJ1-2
cdr3_length: 14
clone_size: -
cdr3_nt: TGTGCCAGCAGCCCGTCGACAGGAAACTATGGCTACACCTTC
cdr3_aa: CASSPSTGNYGYTF

d_call: TRBD1
v_call: TRBV6-1
j_call: TRBJ1-1
cdr3_length: 17
clone_size: -
cdr3_nt: TGTGCCAGCAGTGAAGAACCAGGGGGCGTTCAGAACACTGAAGCTTTCTTT
cdr3_aa: CASSEEPGGVQNTEAFF

d_call: TRBD1
v_call: TRBV29-1
j_call: TRBJ1-1
cdr3_length: 12
clone_size: -
cdr3_nt: TGCAGCGGACAGGGGGAAGGCACTGAAGCTTTCTTT
cdr3_aa: CSGQGEGTEAFF

d_call: TRBD2
v_call: TRBV11-2
j_call: TRBJ2-1
cdr3_length: 16
clone_size: few
cdr3_nt: TGTGCCAGCAGTCGTACAGGGACTAGCGGGAGCAATGAGCAGTTCTTC
cdr3_aa: CASSRTGTSGSNEQFF

d_call: -
v_call: TRBV10-3
j_call: TRBJ1-1
cdr3_length: 14
clone_size: -
cdr3_nt: TGTGCCATCAGTGATGTTGTACAGGGCACTGAAGCTTTCTTT
cdr3_aa: CAISDVVQGTEAFF

d_call: -
v_call: TRBV10-3
j_call: TRBJ2-1
cdr3_length: 22
clone_size: -
cdr3_nt: TGTGCCATCAGTGAGTCGAATCGGGCTTCTTCACAGAGGGGAAAGGGTTACAATGAGCAGTTCTTC
cdr3_aa: CAISESNRASSQRGKGYNEQFF

d_call: TRBD2
v_call: TRBV7-8
j_call: TRBJ2-1
cdr3_length: 16
clone_size: -
cdr3_nt: TGTGCCAGCAGCTTAAGCGCAGCGGGATTCCACAATGAGCAGTTCTTC
cdr3_aa: CASSLSAAGFHNEQFF

d_call: -
v_call: TRBV28
j_call: TRBJ2-7
cdr3_length: 12
clone_size: -
cdr3_nt: TGTGCCAGCAGTTTTACCCCCTACGAGCAGTACTTC
cdr3_aa: CASSFTPYEQYF

d_call: -
v_call: TRBV30
j_call: TRBJ2-7
cdr3_length: 13
clone_size: -
cdr3_nt: TGTGCCTGGAGTCCCGGGACACTCAACGAGCAGTACTTC
cdr3_aa: CAWSPGTLNEQYF

d_call: -
v_call: TRBV30
j_call: TRBJ1-2
cdr3_length: 14
clone_size: few
cdr3_nt: TGTGCCTGGAGTGTAGAGAGGGGATGGGGCGGCTACACCTTC
cdr3_aa: CAWSVERGWGGYTF

d_call: -
v_call: TRBV6-5
j_call: TRBJ1-6
cdr3_length: 14
clone_size: -
cdr3_nt: TGTGCCAGCAGGATGGGGGTGATGAGGTCACCCCTCCACTTT
cdr3_aa: CASRMGVMRSPLHF

d_call: -
v_call: TRBV15
j_call: TRBJ1-1
cdr3_length: 13
clone_size: once
cdr3_nt: TGTGCCACCAGCACCAGACAGAGGACTGAAGCTTTCTTT
cdr3_aa: CATSTRQRTEAFF